This T cell receptor beta chain was captured by sequencing in a study of shared clonotypes between healthy human individuals. The study, taken as a whole, reports: Naive subsets usually exceeded memory subsets in estimated richness. Four donors had approximately 4.6% of their naive CD4 clonotypes in common. Rarefaction curves obtained for sorted subsets showed sequencing incomplete despite large depth.

The CDR3 is 15 amino acids. Germline CDR1 SEHNR, CDR2 FQNEAQ (reference sequence). V lost 1 base and J 0 bases, leaving 6 bases between the germline ends. On this clone: Its antigen is undetermined. Other DNA sequences from this sample encode an identical CDR3 as well.

The assay was carried out at the deep level. Profiling relied on immunoSEQ multiplex PCR, and the TCRdb table lists in-frame clones only, not all of them. The sample lists a few hundred thousand clones, roughly 97% occurring once. The chain combines TRBV7-9 with TRBJ1-4, with D unclear. The clonotype originates from a young woman in good health. Sequencing input: naive CD4+ T cells sorted from blood. Subset defined: CD45RA+ positively selected. For the CDR3, the DNA is TGTGCCAGCAGCTTAGTCGGTGCAACTAATGAAAAACTGTTTTTT. It translates to CASSLVGATNEKLFF.